These 28 T cell receptor beta chains originate from one sample sequenced in a study of control samples from healthy donors and cancer patients. The data were produced by immunoSEQ multiplex PCR, yet TCRdb's version contains in-frame clones alone and is incomplete. The sample records about 220,000 clones, around 94% being singletons. What was sequenced was blood. The receptor set was obtained from a man in his forties or fifties in good health.

V usage is TRBV20-1 and J usage is TRBJ1-2; no clear D. This CDR3 comprises 9 residues. Per germline, CDR1 DFQATT and CDR2 SNEGSKA (reference sequence). V was shortened by 6 bases and J by 5 bases, with 4 bases between the two germline ends. The CDR3 nucleotides read TGCAGTGCCCTATATGGCTACACCTTC. This codes for CSALYGYTF.

V is TRBV6-6 and J is TRBJ2-3; the D is unclear. Trimming took off 3 bases at V and 8 bases at J, with 18 bases between the two ends. CDR1 and CDR2 (germline): MNHNY, SVGAGI (reference sequence). This CDR3 is 15 amino acids long. Here the CDR3 reads CASSYSSGQPGTQYF. CDR3 nucleotide sequence: TGTGCCAGCAGTTATTCTTCCGGCCAACCGGGTACGCAGTATTTT.

The V gene is TRBV27, the J gene TRBJ1-2; TRBD1 might be the D (5 bases). This CDR3 comprises 14 residues. Trimming took off 3 bases at V and 1 base at J, with 9 bases between the two ends. Germline lookup yields CDR1 MNHEY and CDR2 SMNVEV (reference sequence). The CDR3 region is CASSLTAVNYGYTF. The CDR3 coding sequence is TGTGCCAGCAGTTTGACAGCCGTTAACTATGGCTACACCTTC.

This clone appeared a single time. V and J are TRBV3-1 (or the pseudogene TRBV3-2) and TRBJ2-5; 15 bases fit TRBD2. CDR1 is LGHDT, CDR2 YNNKEL, per germline (reference sequence). CDR3 length equals 16 residues. V was pared by 4 bases and J by 5 bases, with 5 bases of the junction left unmatched. CDR3 nucleotides: TGTGCCAGCAGCCTGGGGACTAGCGGGGGGTATGAGACCCAGTACTTC. As protein: CASSLGTSGGYETQYF.

V is TRBV4-1 and J is TRBJ1-2; 8 nucleotides align to TRBD1. Germline values: CDR1 MGHRA, CDR2 YSYEKL. The V gene end was trimmed by 4 bases and the J gene end by 4 bases; junction bases not matched to a gene: 14. This CDR3 comprises 17 residues. CDR3 protein: CASSLGQGQMTSYGYTF. The CDR3 bases are TGCGCCAGCAGCCTCGGACAGGGACAGATGACCAGCTATGGCTACACCTTC.

V gene TRBV5-5 combines with J gene TRBJ2-6; TRBD2 is a possible D gene (5 bases). This CDR3 comprises 15 residues. V lost 4 bases and J 0 bases, leaving 8 bases between the germline ends. Germline V gene sequence: CDR1 SGHKS, CDR2 YYEKEE (reference sequence). The CDR3 loop reads CASSRTPSGANVLTF. CDR3 coding DNA: TGTGCCAGCAGCCGGACTCCCTCTGGGGCCAACGTCCTGACTTTC.

The rearrangement joins TRBV2 to TRBJ1-5; possibly TRBD1 for D (5 bases). CDR3 size: 12 residues. Deletions cut 3 bases from V and 6 bases from J, with 6 bases between. Germline V gene data show CDR1 as SNHLY and CDR2 as FYNNEI. CDR3 loop: CASSERGQPQHF. In DNA, the CDR3 is TGTGCCAGCAGTGAGAGGGGTCAGCCCCAGCATTTT.

V is TRBV6-6 and J is TRBJ2-1; D may be TRBD2 (6 bases). Germline values: CDR1 MNHNY, CDR2 SVGAGI (reference sequence). The CDR3 totals 14 residues. Trimming removed 9 bases at V and 0 bases at J, with 12 bases between. The CDR3 reads CASKDGSSYNEQFF. In DNA form, the CDR3 reads TGTGCCAGTAAAGACGGGAGCTCCTACAATGAGCAGTTCTTC.

The rearrangement joins TRBV28 to TRBJ1-2; D is possibly TRBD1 (6 bases). In germline, CDR1 is MDHEN, CDR2 SYDVKM. The CDR3 sequence is 13 residues long. Deletions cut 2 bases from V and 8 bases from J, with 12 bases between. CDR3 coding DNA: TGTGCCAGCAGTTTAACCAGGGGTGGAGGCTACACCTTC. It specifies CASSLTRGGGYTF.

V gene TRBV12-3 or TRBV12-4 combines with J gene TRBJ2-1, with D possibly called TRBD1 or TRBD2 (6 bases each). V was cut by 1 base and J by 16 bases, with 14 bases left in between. This CDR3 comprises 12 residues. CDR3: CASSLGGTRDFF. Written as DNA, the CDR3 is TGTGCCAGCAGTTTAGGCGGGACACGCGATTTCTTC.

This chain connects TRBV12-3 or TRBV12-4 to TRBJ2-3; 7 bases are shared with TRBD1. The CDR3 contains 13 residues. The V segment lost 6 bases and the J segment 3 bases; nucleotides outside the gene matches: 3. The CDR3 loop is CASRATGTDTQYF. Here the CDR3 DNA reads TGTGCCAGCAGAGCGACAGGGACAGATACGCAGTATTTT.

J is TRBJ1-1 and V is TRBV7-3; the D is unclear. The CDR3 has 14 amino acids. The V end was cut by 5 bases, the J end by 4 bases, with 14 bases between. Germline V gene lookup returns CDR1 SGHTA and CDR2 FQGTGA. The CDR3 DNA reads TGTGCCAGCAGCCCCGGAGGACCCGGCACTGAAGCTTTCTTT. As protein: CASSPGGPGTEAFF.

The rearrangement joins TRBV30 to TRBJ1-1; D call uncertain. The germline gives CDR1 GTSNPN, CDR2 SVGIG (reference sequence). The CDR3 runs 14 residues. Trimming left V 0 bases short and J 3 bases short, with 11 bases between. The CDR3 bases are TGTGCCTGGAGTGTGAGGAGCGGGGACACTGAAGCTTTCTTT. Its translation: CAWSVRSGDTEAFF.

This clone was seen just once. This chain uses TRBV29-1 with TRBJ1-1; 7 bases are a match to TRBD1. V dropped 6 bases and J dropped 2; count of bases not matched to a gene: 9. The CDR3 sequence is 14 residues long. CDR1 and CDR2 (germline): SQVTM, ANQGSEA. In DNA form, the CDR3 reads TGCAGCGTGGTTAAGGACAGGCTTAACACTGAAGCTTTCTTT. Protein sequence: CSVVKDRLNTEAFF.

The chain combines TRBV18 with TRBJ2-5; D remains ambiguous. V shed 1 base and J shed 1 base, with 10 bases lying between them. This CDR3 is built from 15 residues. Germline V lookup: CDR1 KGHSH, CDR2 LQKENI. The CDR3 here is CASSPQTRSQETQYF. CDR3 DNA sequence: TGTGCCAGCTCACCACAAACACGTAGCCAAGAGACCCAGTACTTC.

The chain has TRBV4-1 and TRBJ2-3; TRBD1 agrees at 8 bases. The V segment lost 3 bases and the J segment 2 bases; nucleotides outside the gene matches: 4. The CDR3 has 15 amino acids. Germline values: CDR1 MGHRA, CDR2 YSYEKL. The chain's CDR3 is CASSHLTGDTDTQYF. CDR3 sequence (DNA): TGCGCCAGCAGCCACCTGACAGGGGACACAGATACGCAGTATTTT.

Turning to this clone: The junction and the germline gene differ at one end; a read error may be behind it. This sequence joins TRBV6-5 and TRBJ2-2; D unresolved. In germline, CDR1 is MNHEY, CDR2 SVGAGI. This CDR3 comprises 13 residues. CDR3 DNA: TGTGCCAGCAGGGCGAGAAACAACGGGGAGCTGTTTTTT. This sequence encodes CASRARNNGELFF.

V is TRBV30 and J is TRBJ2-6, with a weak D call TRBD1 (5 bases). The V end lost 5 bases, the J end lost 4 bases, and 15 bases lay between the germline ends. Germline V gene sequence: CDR1 GTSNPN, CDR2 SVGIG (reference sequence). CDR3 length equals 15 residues. The CDR3 nucleotides read TGTGCCTGGGCTCAGGGAACTCCCGGGGCCAACGTCCTGACTTTC. Translation: CAWAQGTPGANVLTF.

The J gene is TRBJ1-1, the V gene TRBV6-5; D is unresolved. Germline V gene lookup returns CDR1 MNHEY and CDR2 SVGAGI. The CDR3 extends over 14 amino acids. Deletions cut 7 bases from V and 7 bases from J, with 19 bases between. The CDR3 DNA sequence: TGTGCCAGCATCTCCCGGGCGGGAGACAATGAAGCTTTCTTT. This codes for CASISRAGDNEAFF.

V is TRBV7-6 and J is TRBJ1-1, with TRBD1 identical over 10 bases. V was clipped by 10 bases and J by 4 bases; unmatched bases: 9. This CDR3 has 14 residues. The germline CDR1 and CDR2 sequences are SGHVS and FNYEAQ. CDR3 residues: CATGQGGLVTEAFF. The CDR3 region has the DNA TGTGCCACAGGACAGGGGGGTTTAGTCACTGAAGCTTTCTTT.

V and J are TRBV27 and TRBJ1-2, with 8 bases matching TRBD1. The CDR3 covers 15 residues. CDR1 is MNHEY and CDR2 is SMNVEV in the germline V gene (reference sequence). Trimming at V came to 0 bases and at J to 0 bases, leaving 0 bases not matched to a gene. CDR3 nucleotide sequence: TGTGCCAGCAGTTTATCGGACAGGGCTAACTATGGCTACACCTTC. Residues: CASSLSDRANYGYTF.

The gene calls are TRBV5-8 and TRBJ1-6; 7 nucleotides agree with TRBD1. The CDR3 is 16 residues long. J lost 7 bases, V lost 5 bases, and 12 bases had no gene match. In germline, CDR1 is SGHTS, CDR2 YDEGEE. Here the CDR3 DNA reads TGTGCCAGCAGACCGAACAGGGGTAAATTAAATTCACCCCTCCACTTT. Its protein is CASRPNRGKLNSPLHF.

The V and J genes are TRBV10-3 and TRBJ2-1, with a possible D match to TRBD2 (7 bases). CDR1 ENHRY and CDR2 SYGVKD come from the germline V gene. This CDR3 contains 17 residues. The V end lost 5 bases, the J end lost 1 base, and 18 bases lay between the germline ends. CDR3 nucleotide sequence: TGTGCCATCAGTTCCCTAGGGGGGGGCAGTTCCTACAATGAGCAGTTCTTC. This codes for CAISSLGGGSSYNEQFF.

The chain has TRBV30 and TRBJ2-7, with D possibly TRBD2 on 6 matching bases. The ends were cut back, 3 bases at V and 6 bases at J, with 6 bases in the middle. The CDR3 consists of 10 residues. CDR1 is GTSNPN and CDR2 is SVGIG in the germline V gene (reference sequence). The CDR3 region is CAWRGGEQYF. CDR3 in DNA: TGTGCCTGGAGGGGGGGCGAGCAGTACTTC.

The chain has TRBV2 and TRBJ2-5; 7 bases are shared with TRBD1. J lost 2 bases, V lost 7 bases, and 10 bases had no gene match. The CDR3 covers 15 residues. Germline V CDR1 and CDR2: SNHLY, FYNNEI. CDR3 nucleotides: TGTGCCAGCAAGATGTCGACAGGGCTTCAAGAGACCCAGTACTTC. It translates to CASKMSTGLQETQYF.

The rearrangement uses TRBV27 and TRBJ2-2, with D perhaps TRBD2 (6 bases). This CDR3 contains 14 residues. Germline V lookup: CDR1 MNHEY, CDR2 SMNVEV (reference sequence). Between the trimmed V and J ends, which lost 5 bases and 3 bases, there was a span of 10 bases. CDR3 DNA: TGTGCCAGCAGTCTCTGGGGGGACACCGGGGAGCTGTTTTTT. As protein: CASSLWGDTGELFF.

This clone is a singleton in its sample. The V gene is TRBV7-9, the J gene TRBJ1-1; D unclear. The germline V gene has CDR1 SEHNR and CDR2 FQNEAQ (reference sequence). The CDR3 runs to 13 residues. V was pared by 6 bases and J by 1 base, with 9 bases between. CDR3: CASRVTSNTEAFF. CDR3 sequence (DNA): TGTGCCAGCAGAGTGACATCGAACACTGAAGCTTTCTTT.

The chain links TRBV10-1 to TRBJ2-7; 8 bases map to TRBD1. Germline V gene lookup returns CDR1 WNHNN and CDR2 SYGVQD (reference sequence). This CDR3 contains 14 residues. J gave up 3 bases and V 2 bases, and 3 bases lay outside the gene matches. The CDR3 loop reads CASSENGQGYEQYF. In DNA, the CDR3 is TGCGCCAGCAGTGAGAACGGACAGGGCTACGAGCAGTACTTC.